This TCR beta chain was sequenced in a study of molecular identifiers for immune sequencing clone quantification. About this clonotype itself: Its antigen is unidentified.

The CDR3 is 15 amino acids. Germline CDR1 reads GTSNPN; CDR2 reads SVGIG (reference sequence). The J segment lost 3 bases and the V segment lost 4 bases, leaving 10 bases of the junction unmatched. TCRdb reprocessed the PCR reads with MiXCR, giving one entry per CDR3 protein. The repertoire holds 250,000 to 400,000 distinct CDR3 sequences, roughly a fifth seen once, with approximately 0.83% in the top ten. General observations from the study: In a background of around 970,000 naive cells, spiked Jurkat TCR RNA from one cell was reportedly detectable.

The receptor comes from a human donor in good health. Some libraries in this study had Jurkat cell RNA spiked in. Sequenced sample: naive CD8+ T cells from blood, with Jurkat cell RNA spiked in. Subset indicated: FACS-sorted CD8+CD4-CCR7+CD45RA+ naive T cells. This chain connects TRBV30 to TRBJ2-3; 7 nucleotides agree with TRBD2. CDR3 nucleotides: TGTGCCTGGAACGGGGGAGGGAGTTGGACAGATACGCAGTATTTT. Translation gives CAWNGGGSWTDTQYF. Using reference TRBV30 and TRBJ2-3 for the parts outside the CDR3, the full variable domain is SQTIHQWPATLVQPVGSPLSLECTVEGTSNPNLYWYRQAAGRGLQLLFYSVGIGQISSEVPQNLSASRPQDRQFILSSKKLLLSDSGFYLCAWNGGGSWTDTQYFGPGTRLTVL.